This T cell receptor beta chain was captured by sequencing in a study of T-cell reconstitution after alpha-beta-depleted transplantation in children. Study-wide findings and caveats: A year post-transplant, T-cell counts and diversity derived mostly from newly produced T cells.

The authors prepared the TCRbeta library with unique molecular identifiers. Each CDR3 protein is one row after TCRdb ran MiXCR on the PCR reads. The repertoire holds 300,000 to 400,000 distinct CDR3 sequences, about 16% seen once, with around two fifths in the top ten. Germline values: CDR1 LGHNA, CDR2 YSLEER. Unmatched junction bases numbered 4, after V lost 0 bases and J lost 1 base. This CDR3 comprises 16 residues. Note on this clonotype: Its cognate antigen is unknown.

Sequences were derived from PBMCs, mostly from graft donor cells, sampled 360 days after TCRalphabeta/CD19-depleted stem cell transplant. This receptor was identified in a male patient between 2 and 10 years old who had a stem cell transplant for acute lymphoblastic leukemia, so the T cells may come from the graft donor. This sequence joins TRBV4-3 and TRBJ2-3, with TRBD2 matching over 7 bases. The CDR3 is CASSQDPREGTDTQYF. CDR3 coding DNA: TGCGCCAGCAGCCAAGATCCACGGGAGGGCACAGATACGCAGTATTTT.